This T cell receptor (beta chain) was recovered during a study of blood T cell repertoires in COVID-19. Original processing notes: By means of reference gene primer amplification, nucleated cell counts were estimated. The assay was immunoSEQ multiplex PCR, and TCRdb's table has in-frame clones only and misses some. V, J and clone size reflect that table, while D and trimming were determined from the DNA. The sample has roughly 230,000 clones, 85% seen once. Cohort assignment relied on participant-reported clinical history. The CDR3 is made up of 16 amino acids. The germline gives CDR1 SGHRS, CDR2 YFSETQ. J gave up 4 bases and V 3 bases, and 10 bases lay outside the gene matches.

The TCR sequence derives from a woman between 50 and 59 years old who had been exposed to COVID-19. The rearrangement joins TRBV5-1 to TRBJ2-3, with TRBD2 matching 8 bases. Sequencing input: PBMCs or T cells enriched from blood (not recorded which). DNA of the CDR3: TGCGCCAGCAGCTCCAACCTTCGGGGGGGTGCAGATACGCAGTATTTT. As protein: CASSSNLRGGADTQYF.